This T cell receptor beta chain was identified in a study of blood T cell repertoires in COVID-19. About the research overall: Italy, Spain and the United States were the sources of the convalescent and acute COVID-19 samples.

The CDR3 covers 12 residues. Germline CDR1 reads SNHLY; CDR2 reads FYNNEI. The V end was cut by 8 bases, the J end by 7 bases, with 14 bases between. The protocol was immunoSEQ multiplex PCR, while the TCRdb copy is restricted to in-frame clones and leaves out a portion. The sample comprises about 150,000 clones, around 83% of which are singletons, and about an eighth rests with the top ten. The chain employs TRBV2 and TRBJ1-1; TRBD1 is a possible D gene (6 bases). The sequence derives from an older woman with COVID-19, enrolled during active disease. The sample taken for sequencing was peripheral blood. CDR3 loop: CASAYRDGEAFF. The CDR3 DNA is TGTGCCAGCGCTTACAGGGACGGTGAAGCTTTCTTT. The full variable domain, in which reference TRBV2 and TRBJ1-1 provide the parts outside the CDR3, is EPEVTQTPSHQVTQMGQEVILRCVPISNHLYFYWYRQILGQKVEFLVSFYNNEISEKSEIFDDQFSVERPDGSNFTLKIRSTKLEDSAMYFCASAYRDGEAFFGQGTRLTVV.